This T cell receptor beta chain derives from a study of CD8 T cells in ankylosing spondylitis. The germline V gene has CDR1 SGDLS and CDR2 YYNGEE. The CDR3 extends over 14 amino acids. The germline V and J ends were trimmed by 4 bases and 6 bases, with 15 bases remaining between them. TCRdb called the 5' RACE reads again in MiXCR, with one record for every CDR3 protein. Of roughly 440,000 distinct CDR3 sequences detected, roughly a sixth appear once; the ten largest clones hold 1%. This clonotype appeared a few times. Antigen unknown. Findings of the study overall: Among TCR beta sequences, a motif of roughly 8 highly homologous variants appeared characteristic of ankylosing spondylitis blood.

The V call is TRBV9, the J call TRBJ2-3, with a weak D call TRBD2 (6 bases). Sequences were obtained from blood, either unsorted or a sorted T cell fraction (not recorded which). This sequence was found in a male donor with ankylosing spondylitis. The CDR3 loop reads CASSRTTTSDTQYF. The CDR3 bases are TGTGCCAGCAGCCGGACTACAACTTCGGATACGCAGTATTTT.